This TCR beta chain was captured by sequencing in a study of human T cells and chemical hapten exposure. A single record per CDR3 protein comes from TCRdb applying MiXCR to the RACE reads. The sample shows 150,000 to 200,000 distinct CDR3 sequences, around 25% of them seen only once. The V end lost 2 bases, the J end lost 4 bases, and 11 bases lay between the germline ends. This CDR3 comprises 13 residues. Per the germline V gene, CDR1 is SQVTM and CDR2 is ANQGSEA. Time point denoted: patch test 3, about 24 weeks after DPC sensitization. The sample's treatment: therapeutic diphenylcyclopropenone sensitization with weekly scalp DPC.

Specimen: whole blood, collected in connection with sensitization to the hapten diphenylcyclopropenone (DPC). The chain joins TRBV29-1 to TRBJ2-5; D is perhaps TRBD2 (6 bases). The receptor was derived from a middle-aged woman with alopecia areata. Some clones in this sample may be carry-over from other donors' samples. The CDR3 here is CSVERGSGETQYF. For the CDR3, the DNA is TGCAGCGTTGAAAGAGGTAGCGGAGAGACCCAGTACTTC.